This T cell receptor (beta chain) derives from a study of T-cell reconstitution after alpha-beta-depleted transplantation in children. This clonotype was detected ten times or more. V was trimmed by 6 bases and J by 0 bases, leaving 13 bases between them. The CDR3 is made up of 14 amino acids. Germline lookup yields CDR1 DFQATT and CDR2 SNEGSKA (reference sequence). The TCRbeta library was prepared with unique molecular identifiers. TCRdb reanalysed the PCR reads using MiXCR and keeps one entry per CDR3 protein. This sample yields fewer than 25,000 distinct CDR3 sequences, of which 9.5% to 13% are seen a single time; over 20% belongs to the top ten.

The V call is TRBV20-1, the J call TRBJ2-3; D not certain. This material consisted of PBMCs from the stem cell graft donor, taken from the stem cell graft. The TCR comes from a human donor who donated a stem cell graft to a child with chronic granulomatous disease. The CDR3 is CSAWDDGSTDTQYF. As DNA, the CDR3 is TGCAGTGCCTGGGATGACGGAAGCACAGATACGCAGTATTTT.